This entry describes one TCR beta chain. The data were taken from a study of blood T cell repertoires in COVID-19. Only in-frame clones appear in the TCRdb table, and some are missing; sequencing was by immunoSEQ multiplex PCR. This sample has about 150,000 clones, with about 86% found just once. The clonotype comes from a middle-aged man who had recovered from COVID-19. Sequencing input: PBMCs or T cells enriched from blood (not recorded which).

The CDR3 bases are TGTGCCAGCAGCTTAACGGACAGCAGCACTGAAGCTTTCTTT. This translates into CASSLTDSSTEAFF. The V and J genes are TRBV11-2 and TRBJ1-1; TRBD1 might be the D (6 bases). This CDR3 is built from 14 residues. Germline V lookup: CDR1 SGHAT, CDR2 FQNNGV. V was pared by 2 bases and J by 4 bases, with 11 bases between.